The 29 T cell receptor beta chains in this list originate from one sample, sequenced in a study of blood T cell repertoires in COVID-19. The table came from immunoSEQ multiplex PCR; TCRdb's copy has only in-frame clones and leaves some out. This table has approximately 210,000 clones, roughly 80% appearing once. Sequencing was performed on peripheral blood. The receptors come from an older woman with active or convalescent COVID-19.

This clone was recorded a few times. The CDR3 region has the DNA TGTGCCAGCAGCTTATCCGTTCGGGTAGGCTTCCAAGAGACCCAGTACTTC. As protein: CASSLSVRVGFQETQYF. The chain is built from TRBV7-2 and TRBJ2-5; D is ambiguous. Trimming removed 2 bases at V and 1 base at J, with 17 bases between. CDR1 and CDR2 (germline): SGHTA, FQGNSA. The CDR3 contains 17 residues. The whole variable domain, filled in from reference TRBV7-2 and TRBJ2-5, reads GAGVSQSPSNKVTEKGKDVELRCDPISGHTALYWYRQSLGQGLEFLIYFQGNSAPDKSGLPSDRFSAERTGGSVSTLTIQRTQQEDSAVYLCASSLSVRVGFQETQYFGPGTRLLVL.

The V call is TRBV7-2, the J call TRBJ1-2, with a tentative D call TRBD1 (6 bases). The germline V and J ends were trimmed by 5 bases and 3 bases, with 13 bases remaining between them. This CDR3 has 14 amino acids. Germline CDR1 SGHTA, CDR2 FQGNSA. The CDR3 coding sequence is TGTGCCAGCAGCCGGTCCAGGGGAGACTATGGCTACACCTTC. It yields the protein CASSRSRGDYGYTF.

V gene TRBV7-9 combines with J gene TRBJ2-3, with D unresolved. The germline gives CDR1 SEHNR, CDR2 FQNEAQ (reference sequence). The V end was cut by 5 bases, the J end by 0 bases, with 6 bases between. The CDR3 totals 13 residues. Here the CDR3 DNA reads TGTGCCAGCAGCCCCCTCAGCACAGATACGCAGTATTTT. Translating it yields CASSPLSTDTQYF.

The chain uses TRBV19 and TRBJ2-1; 13 nucleotides align to TRBD2. V lost 4 bases and J lost 8; bases outside the gene matches: 11. CDR1 and CDR2 from the germline V gene are LNHDA and SQIVND (reference sequence). CDR3 length: 17 residues. CDR3 in DNA: TGTGCCAGTAGTAGGGGTACTAGCGGGGGGGCTCTCGATGAGCAGTTCTTC. This sequence encodes CASSRGTSGGALDEQFF.

The V and J genes are TRBV7-9 and TRBJ2-7; 11 nucleotides agree with TRBD2. The germline V gene encodes CDR1 SEHNR and CDR2 FQNEAQ (reference sequence). The CDR3 contains 17 residues. The junction had 8 bases not matched to a gene; V was cut back by 1 base and J by 3 bases. The CDR3 spells CASSLGRGTSGHYEQYF. The CDR3 DNA follows: TGTGCCAGCAGCTTAGGTCGAGGGACTAGCGGACACTACGAGCAGTACTTC.

This clone was recorded once. The V gene is TRBV27, the J gene TRBJ2-3, with 8 bases matching TRBD2. This CDR3 region has 15 residues. The trim removed 6 bases at V and 1 base at J, leaving 6 bases unmatched. Germline V gene sequence: CDR1 MNHEY, CDR2 SMNVEV (reference sequence). The chain's CDR3 is CASRPGGAGTDTQYF. The CDR3 nucleotides read TGTGCCAGCAGGCCCGGGGGGGCCGGCACAGATACGCAGTATTTT.

The gene calls are TRBV27 and TRBJ1-2, with D tentatively TRBD1 (6 bases). CDR1 MNHEY and CDR2 SMNVEV come from the germline V gene (reference sequence). The CDR3 length is 14 residues. V was pared by 6 bases and J by 3 bases, with 14 bases between. In nucleotides, the CDR3 is TGTGCCAGCAGCAGGGGCCAACCCTACTATGGCTACACCTTC. It codes for CASSRGQPYYGYTF.

This clone occurred a few times. J is TRBJ2-6 and V is TRBV19; TRBD2 is a possible D gene (5 bases). Germline V CDR1 and CDR2: LNHDA, SQIVND (reference sequence). This CDR3 spans 15 amino acids. The V end lost 3 bases, the J end lost 1 base, and 7 bases lay between the germline ends. The CDR3 sequence: CASSIGVSGANVLTF. DNA of the CDR3: TGTGCCAGTAGTATCGGGGTGTCTGGGGCCAACGTCCTGACTTTC.

The chain employs TRBV5-1 and TRBJ2-1; 8 nucleotides align to TRBD2. CDR3 length: 14 residues. Germline V lookup: CDR1 SGHRS, CDR2 YFSETQ. V lost 1 base and J lost 4; bases outside the gene matches: 1. Here the CDR3 reads CASSLSGSYNEQFF. The CDR3 DNA sequence: TGCGCCAGCAGCTTGAGCGGGAGTTACAATGAGCAGTTCTTC.

The gene calls are TRBV6-6 and TRBJ1-1; 8 bases match TRBD1. This CDR3 has 14 residues. Germline CDR1 and CDR2: MNHNY and SVGAGI (reference sequence). Germline trimming cut 6 bases from V and 6 bases from J; bases unmatched to any gene: 9. CDR3 region: CASSLSGGRSEAFF. The DNA for the CDR3 is TGTGCCAGCAGCCTCTCAGGGGGCAGGTCTGAAGCTTTCTTT.

The gene calls are TRBV11-2 and TRBJ2-1, with TRBD2 matching over 11 bases. Per germline, CDR1 SGHAT and CDR2 FQNNGV. J gave up 0 bases and V 5 bases, and 6 bases lay outside the gene matches. CDR3 size: 17 residues. CDR3 bases: TGTGCCAGCAGCCTATGGGGACTAGCGGCCTCCTACAATGAGCAGTTCTTC. This translates into CASSLWGLAASYNEQFF.

This chain links TRBV5-5 with TRBJ2-2; 7 nucleotides agree with TRBD1. Germline CDR1 reads SGHKS; CDR2 reads YYEKEE (reference sequence). The V segment lost 4 bases and the J segment 6 bases; nucleotides outside the gene matches: 9. The CDR3 sequence is 15 residues long. The CDR3 reads CASSQGDSWSGELFF. The CDR3 nucleotides read TGTGCCAGCAGCCAAGGGGACAGCTGGTCCGGGGAGCTGTTTTTT.

The V gene is TRBV13, the J gene TRBJ1-5; D possibly corresponds to TRBD1 (6 bases). Trimming cost V 0 bases and J 7 bases, with 10 bases left between them. The germline V gene has CDR1 PRHDT and CDR2 FYEKMQ (reference sequence). This CDR3 region has 14 residues. The DNA for the CDR3 is TGTGCCAGCAGCTTAGGACAGGGACAACAGCCCCAGCATTTT. It specifies CASSLGQGQQPQHF.

The chain is built from TRBV10-3 and TRBJ2-1; TRBD2 agrees at 10 bases. The junction had 25 bases not matched to a gene; V was cut back by 9 bases and J by 8 bases. CDR1 is ENHRY and CDR2 is SYGVKD in the germline V gene. CDR3 length: 19 residues. The CDR3 region is CAIPPSLASGSSWADEQFF. The CDR3 DNA reads as TGTGCCATACCCCCGAGCCTTGCTAGCGGGAGCTCTTGGGCGGATGAGCAGTTCTTC.

The chain employs TRBV7-9 and TRBJ2-5, with 8 bases identical to TRBD1. The CDR3 runs 12 residues. Germline trimming cut 5 bases from V and 5 bases from J; bases unmatched to any gene: 1. CDR1 and CDR2 (germline): SEHNR, FQNEAQ (reference sequence). In nucleotides, the CDR3 is TGTGCCAGCAGCAACAGGGGGGAGACCCAGTACTTC. Translation: CASSNRGETQYF.

This clone was detected only a few times. This chain joins TRBV19 and TRBJ2-1; maybe TRBD1 (6 bases). The ends were cut back, 0 bases at V and 9 bases at J, with 12 bases in the middle. The CDR3 runs 14 residues. Germline V gives CDR1 LNHDA, CDR2 SQIVND (reference sequence). The CDR3 coding sequence is TGTGCCAGTAGTATAGATTATGGGGGCGCTGAGCAGTTCTTC. Translation gives CASSIDYGGAEQFF.

The chain links TRBV19 to TRBJ1-1; D is unresolved. V lost 6 bases, J lost 0 bases, and 11 bases lay in between. The CDR3 is 14 amino acids. The germline V gene has CDR1 LNHDA and CDR2 SQIVND (reference sequence). CDR3 region: CASSSTTLNTEAFF. The DNA for the CDR3 is TGTGCCAGTAGCTCGACTACCTTGAACACTGAAGCTTTCTTT.

The V and J genes are TRBV7-6 and TRBJ2-7; maybe TRBD1 (5 bases). The CDR3 totals 13 residues. Germline V gene sequence: CDR1 SGHVS, CDR2 FNYEAQ. V lost 0 bases, J lost 4 bases, and 7 bases lay in between. CDR3 nucleotides: TGTGCCAGCAGCTTAGCGCAGGGTTACGAGCAGTACTTC. This codes for CASSLAQGYEQYF.

CDR3 DNA sequence: TGTGCCAGCAGCTTAGGAGGCGGGAGGGCGTTGTACACCGGGGAGCTGTTTTTT. As protein: CASSLGGGRALYTGELFF. V is TRBV5-4 and J is TRBJ2-2, with TRBD2 matching 9 bases. J was trimmed by 3 bases and V by 2 bases; bases with no gene match: 11. The CDR3 sequence is 18 residues long. Germline-derived CDR1 and CDR2 are SGHNT and YYREEE (reference sequence).

This chain joins TRBV6-4 and TRBJ2-7; no reliable D call. V was cut by 4 bases and J by 0 bases, with 10 bases left in between. Germline V gene sequence: CDR1 MRHNA, CDR2 SNTAGT. The CDR3 loop spans 14 amino acids. In nucleotides, the CDR3 is TGTGCCAGCAGTGCAGGCTATCCCTCCTACGAGCAGTACTTC. Translating gives CASSAGYPSYEQYF.

The chain carries TRBV6-6 and TRBJ1-5, with D hard to call. The CDR3 is 14 residues long. The germline V gene has CDR1 MNHNY and CDR2 SVGAGI (reference sequence). Trimming cost V 8 bases and J 7 bases, with 18 bases left between them. CDR3 sequence: CASADAGSWQPQHF. The CDR3, as DNA: TGTGCCAGCGCCGACGCCGGGTCCTGGCAGCCCCAGCATTTT.

The chain joins TRBV19 to TRBJ1-5; 7 nucleotides align to TRBD1. The CDR3 runs to 14 residues. V lost 2 bases and J lost 6; bases outside the gene matches: 4. Germline loops: CDR1 LNHDA, CDR2 SQIVND (reference sequence). This CDR3 is CASSIQRGPQPQHF. The CDR3 DNA is TGTGCCAGTAGTATACAGAGGGGGCCTCAGCCCCAGCATTTT. The full variable domain, in which reference TRBV19 and TRBJ1-5 provide the parts outside the CDR3, is DGGITQSPKYLFRKEGQNVTLSCEQNLNHDAMYWYRQDPGQGLRLIYYSQIVNDFQKGDIAEGYSVSREKKESFPLTVTSAQKNPTAFYLCASSIQRGPQPQHFGDGTRLSIL.

This clone was seen once. V and J are TRBV19 and TRBJ1-2; 8 bases fit TRBD1. The CDR3 runs to 14 residues. Germline V gives CDR1 LNHDA, CDR2 SQIVND (reference sequence). V shed 3 bases, J shed 8 bases, and the junction held 8 bases outside the gene matches. The CDR3 sequence is CASSIIGQGLGYTF. The CDR3 DNA follows: TGTGCCAGTAGTATCATAGGACAGGGTCTCGGCTACACCTTC.

CDR3 amino acids: CASSLGGQGRDEQFF. The CDR3 DNA reads TGTGCCAGCAGCTTGGGAGGGCAGGGGAGGGATGAGCAGTTCTTC. This chain joins TRBV5-4 and TRBJ2-1; tentatively, D is TRBD2 (7 bases). This CDR3 contains 15 residues. Germline V gene sequence: CDR1 SGHNT, CDR2 YYREEE (reference sequence). Between the trimmed V and J ends, which lost 0 bases and 8 bases, there was a span of 15 bases.

The V gene is TRBV10-3, the J gene TRBJ2-1, with 11 bases matching TRBD2. Per the germline V gene, CDR1 is ENHRY and CDR2 is SYGVKD. The trim removed 10 bases at V and 4 bases at J, leaving 9 bases unmatched. The CDR3 consists of 15 residues. CDR3 bases: TGTGCCACCTCCCCCCTAGCGGGGGGATACAATGAGCAGTTCTTC. It specifies CATSPLAGGYNEQFF.

V usage is TRBV25-1 and J usage is TRBJ2-7, with TRBD2 identical over 14 bases. Germline assignment: CDR1 MGHDK and CDR2 SYGVNS. J gave up 9 bases and V 4 bases, and 14 bases lay outside the gene matches. The CDR3 extends over 17 amino acids. The CDR3 sequence is CASSAYTGGLAGAVQYF. CDR3 bases: TGTGCCAGCAGTGCTTACACAGGGGGACTAGCGGGAGCCGTGCAGTACTTC.

The chain couples TRBV7-9 to TRBJ1-4; D is undetermined. The CDR3 has 16 residues. Trimming removed 2 bases at V and 4 bases at J, with 14 bases between. Germline lookup yields CDR1 SEHNR and CDR2 FQNEAQ (reference sequence). CDR3: CASSLSGGSHNEKLFF. For the CDR3, the DNA is TGTGCCAGCAGCTTATCAGGAGGTAGCCATAATGAAAAACTGTTTTTT.

V gene TRBV7-2 combines with J gene TRBJ2-1; TRBD1 matches at 11 bases. This CDR3 has 17 amino acids. Germline CDR1 SGHTA, CDR2 FQGNSA. V lost 0 bases to trimming and J lost 6 bases; unmatched junction nucleotides: 7. The CDR3: CASSLAGAGQGVNEQFF. For the CDR3, the DNA is TGTGCCAGCAGCTTAGCGGGGGCGGGACAGGGGGTCAATGAGCAGTTCTTC.

V usage is TRBV28 and J usage is TRBJ2-1; D might be TRBD1 (6 bases). Germline CDR1 MDHEN, CDR2 SYDVKM. The V end lost 7 bases, the J end lost 7 bases, and 20 bases lay between the germline ends. CDR3 length equals 15 residues. The CDR3 loop reads CASTKYRDSFNEQFF. The DNA for the CDR3 is TGTGCCAGCACAAAATACAGGGATTCCTTTAATGAGCAGTTCTTC. The full variable domain, its missing parts supplied by reference TRBV28 and TRBJ2-1, is DVKVTQSSRYLVKRTGEKVFLECVQDMDHENMFWYRQDPGLGLRLIYFSYDVKMKEKGDIPEGYSVSREKKERFSLILESASTNQTSMYLCASTKYRDSFNEQFFGPGTRLTVL.